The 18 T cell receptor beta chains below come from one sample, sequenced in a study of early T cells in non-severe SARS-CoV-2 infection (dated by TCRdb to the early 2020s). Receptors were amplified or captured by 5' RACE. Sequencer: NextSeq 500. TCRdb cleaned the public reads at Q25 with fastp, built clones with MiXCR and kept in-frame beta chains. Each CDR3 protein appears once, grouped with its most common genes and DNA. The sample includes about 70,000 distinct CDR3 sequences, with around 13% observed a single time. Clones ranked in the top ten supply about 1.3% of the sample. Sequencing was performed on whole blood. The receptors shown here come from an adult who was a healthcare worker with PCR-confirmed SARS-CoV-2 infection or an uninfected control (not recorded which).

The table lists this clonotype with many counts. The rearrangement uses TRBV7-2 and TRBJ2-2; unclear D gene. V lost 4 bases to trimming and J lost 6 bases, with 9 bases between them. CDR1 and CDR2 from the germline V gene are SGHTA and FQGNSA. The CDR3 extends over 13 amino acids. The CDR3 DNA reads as TGTGCCAGCAGCTCACACCAGGCCGGGGAGCTGTTTTTT. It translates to CASSSHQAGELFF.

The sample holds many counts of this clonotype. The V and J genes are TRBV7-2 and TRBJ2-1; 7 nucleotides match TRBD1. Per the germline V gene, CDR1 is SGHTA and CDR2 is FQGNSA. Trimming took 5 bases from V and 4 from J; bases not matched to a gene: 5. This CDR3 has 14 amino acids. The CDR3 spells CASSPDRAYNEQFF. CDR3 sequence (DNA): TGTGCCAGCAGCCCCGACAGGGCGTACAATGAGCAGTTCTTC. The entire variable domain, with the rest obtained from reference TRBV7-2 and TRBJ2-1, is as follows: GAGVSQSPSNKVTEKGKDVELRCDPISGHTALYWYRQSLGQGLEFLIYFQGNSAPDKSGLPSDRFSAERTGGSVSTLTIQRTQQEDSAVYLCASSPDRAYNEQFFGPGTRLTVL.

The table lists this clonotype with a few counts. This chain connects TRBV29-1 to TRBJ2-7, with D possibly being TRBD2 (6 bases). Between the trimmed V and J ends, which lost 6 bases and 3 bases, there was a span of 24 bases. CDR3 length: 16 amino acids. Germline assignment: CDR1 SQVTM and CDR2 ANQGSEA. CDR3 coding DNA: TGCAGCGTCCTGGGGGGTGGACGCAATAGGGTCTACGAGCAGTACTTC. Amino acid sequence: CSVLGGGRNRVYEQYF.

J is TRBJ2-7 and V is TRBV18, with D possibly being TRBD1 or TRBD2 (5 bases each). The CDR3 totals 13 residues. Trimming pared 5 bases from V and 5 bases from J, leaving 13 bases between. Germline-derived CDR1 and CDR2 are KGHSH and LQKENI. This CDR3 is CASSGPGDHEQYF. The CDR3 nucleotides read TGTGCCAGCTCAGGCCCCGGGGACCACGAGCAGTACTTC.

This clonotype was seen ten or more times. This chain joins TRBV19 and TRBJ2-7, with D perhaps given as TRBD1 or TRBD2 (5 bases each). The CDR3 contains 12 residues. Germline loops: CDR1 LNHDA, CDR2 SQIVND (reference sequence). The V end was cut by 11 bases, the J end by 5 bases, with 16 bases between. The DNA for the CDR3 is TGTGCCTCAGGGTGGGGGTTTGACGAGCAGTACTTC. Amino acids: CASGWGFDEQYF.

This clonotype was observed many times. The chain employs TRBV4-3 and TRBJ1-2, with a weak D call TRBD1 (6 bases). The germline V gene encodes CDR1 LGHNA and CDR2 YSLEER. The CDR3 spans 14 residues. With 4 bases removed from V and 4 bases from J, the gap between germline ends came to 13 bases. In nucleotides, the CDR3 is TGCGCCAGCAGCCCCCAGGGGCAGTTCTATGGCTACACCTTC. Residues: CASSPQGQFYGYTF.

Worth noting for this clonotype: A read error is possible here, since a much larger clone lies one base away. The CDR3 region has the DNA TGTGCCAGCGGCCCGTCGGGACAGAACTCCTACGAGCAGTACTTC. Translating gives CASGPSGQNSYEQYF. The rearrangement uses TRBV7-2 and TRBJ2-7; 7 nucleotides align to TRBD1. Germline V gene sequence: CDR1 SGHTA, CDR2 FQGNSA. The V gene end was trimmed by 8 bases and the J gene end by 0 bases; junction bases not matched to a gene: 10. CDR3 length equals 15 residues. Full variable domain (remainder filled in from reference TRBV7-2 and TRBJ2-7): GAGVSQSPSNKVTEKGKDVELRCDPISGHTALYWYRQSLGQGLEFLIYFQGNSAPDKSGLPSDRFSAERTGGSVSTLTIQRTQQEDSAVYLCASGPSGQNSYEQYFGPGTRLTVT.

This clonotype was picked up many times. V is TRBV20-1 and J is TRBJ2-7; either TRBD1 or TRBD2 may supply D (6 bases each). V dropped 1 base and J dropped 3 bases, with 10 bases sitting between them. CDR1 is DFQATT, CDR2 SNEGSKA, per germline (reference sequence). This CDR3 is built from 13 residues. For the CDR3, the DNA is TGCAGTGCTAGAGGGGGGGCGGACTACGAGCAGTACTTC. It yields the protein CSARGGADYEQYF.

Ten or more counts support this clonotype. The CDR3 region has the DNA TGTGCCAGCAGTTTGATCGGTGTGAACACTGAAGCTTTCTTT. The encoded protein is CASSLIGVNTEAFF. This chain uses TRBV12-3 or TRBV12-4 with TRBJ1-1; D not certain. CDR3 size: 14 residues. The V and J ends lost 3 bases and 0 bases respectively, with 8 bases between them.

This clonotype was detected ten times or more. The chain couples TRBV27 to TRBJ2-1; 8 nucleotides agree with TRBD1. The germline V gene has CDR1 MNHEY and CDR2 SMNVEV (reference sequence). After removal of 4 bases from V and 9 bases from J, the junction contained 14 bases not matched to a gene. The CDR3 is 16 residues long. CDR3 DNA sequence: TGTGCCAGCAGTTCGCAAACAGGGGGTTGGCACCGTGAGCAGTTCTTC. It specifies CASSSQTGGWHREQFF.

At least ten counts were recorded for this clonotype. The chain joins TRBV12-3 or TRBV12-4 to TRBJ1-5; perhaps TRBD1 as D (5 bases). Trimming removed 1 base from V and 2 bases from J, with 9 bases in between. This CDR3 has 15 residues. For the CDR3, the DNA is TGTGCCAGCAGTTTAGGGGACCTAGGCAATCAGCCCCAGCATTTT. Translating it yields CASSLGDLGNQPQHF.

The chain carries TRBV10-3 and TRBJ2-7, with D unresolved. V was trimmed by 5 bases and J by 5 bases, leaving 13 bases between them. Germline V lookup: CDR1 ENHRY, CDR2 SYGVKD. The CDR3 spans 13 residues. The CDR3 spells CAISNPTENEQYF. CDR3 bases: TGTGCCATCAGTAACCCAACGGAGAACGAGCAGTACTTC.

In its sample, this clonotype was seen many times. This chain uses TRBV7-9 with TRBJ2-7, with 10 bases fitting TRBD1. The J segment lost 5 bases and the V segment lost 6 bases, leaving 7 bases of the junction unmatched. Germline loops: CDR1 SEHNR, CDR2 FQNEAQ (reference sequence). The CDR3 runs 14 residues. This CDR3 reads CASRLGTGVNEQYF. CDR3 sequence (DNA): TGTGCCAGCAGACTCGGGACAGGGGTTAACGAGCAGTACTTC.

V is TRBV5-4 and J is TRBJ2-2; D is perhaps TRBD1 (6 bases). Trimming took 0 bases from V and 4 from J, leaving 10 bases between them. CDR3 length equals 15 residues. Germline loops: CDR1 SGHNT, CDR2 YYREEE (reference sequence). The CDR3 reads CASSLDRVGTGELFF. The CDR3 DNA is TGTGCCAGCAGCTTGGACAGGGTAGGCACCGGGGAGCTGTTTTTT.

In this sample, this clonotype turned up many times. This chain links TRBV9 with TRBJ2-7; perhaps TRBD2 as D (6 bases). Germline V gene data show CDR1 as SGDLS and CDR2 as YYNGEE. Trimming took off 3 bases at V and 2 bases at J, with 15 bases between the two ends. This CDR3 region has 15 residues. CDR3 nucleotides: TGTGCCAGCAGCGCAGAGGGGAGGTCGACCTACGAGCAGTACTTC. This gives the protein CASSAEGRSTYEQYF.

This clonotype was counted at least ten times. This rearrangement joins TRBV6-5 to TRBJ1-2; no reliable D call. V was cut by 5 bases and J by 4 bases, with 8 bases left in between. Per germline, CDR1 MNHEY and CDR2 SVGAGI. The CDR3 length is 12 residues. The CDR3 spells CASSPRRYGYTF. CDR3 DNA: TGTGCCAGCAGTCCCCGACGCTATGGCTACACCTTC.

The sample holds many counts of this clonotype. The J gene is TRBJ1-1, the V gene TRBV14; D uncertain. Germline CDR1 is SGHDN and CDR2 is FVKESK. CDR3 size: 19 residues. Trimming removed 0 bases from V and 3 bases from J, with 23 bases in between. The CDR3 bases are TGTGCCAGCAGCCAAGATTATTTCTGGTACCCCCCGGAGGACACTGAAGCTTTCTTT. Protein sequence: CASSQDYFWYPPEDTEAFF.

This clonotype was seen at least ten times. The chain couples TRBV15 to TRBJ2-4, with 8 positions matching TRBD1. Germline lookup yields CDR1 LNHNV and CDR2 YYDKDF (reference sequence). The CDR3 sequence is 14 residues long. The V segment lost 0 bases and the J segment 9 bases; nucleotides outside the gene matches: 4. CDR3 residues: CATSRDRTGSIQYF. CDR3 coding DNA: TGTGCCACCAGCAGAGATAGGACAGGGTCCATTCAGTACTTC. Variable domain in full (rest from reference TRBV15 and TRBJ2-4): DAMVIQNPRYQVTQFGKPVTLSCSQTLNHNVMYWYQQKSSQAPKLLFHYYDKDFNNEADTPDNFQSRRPNTSFCFLDIRSPGLGDTAMYLCATSRDRTGSIQYFGAGTRLSVL.